The 21 T cell receptor beta chains in this list originate from one sample, sequenced in a study of vaccination and CD4 T cells after COVID-19. Their antigens remain unidentified. The Oncomine TCR Beta short-read assay sequenced DNA from cultured CD4+ T cells. TCRdb recomputed calls from the PCR reads with MiXCR, one row per CDR3 protein. The sample contains 4,500 to 7,000 distinct CDR3 sequences, about 40% of which appear only once. As for treatment: roughly 10-day PBMC culture with coronavirus spike peptide pools or control peptides (ViraFEST assay). Gathered ahead of the COVID-19 pandemic (2011-2018) were the CD4+ T cells of the unexposed donor. The material sequenced was CD4+ T cells from blood, cultured in vitro. The receptors derive from a human donor in good health.

By frequency in the sample, this clonotype is medium-sized. This chain joins TRBV7-8 and TRBJ1-2, with a weak D call TRBD1 (5 bases). Looked up from germline, CDR1 is SGHVS and CDR2 is FQNEAQ. This CDR3 region has 15 residues. Trimming pared 1 base from V and 13 bases from J, leaving 22 bases between. The CDR3 is CASSLGGMGPFLCTF. CDR3 sequence (DNA): TGTGCCAGCAGCTTAGGGGGGATGGGGCCTTTCTTATGCACCTTC.

This clonotype is deemed medium-sized (0.01 to 0.1%). The rearrangement uses TRBV20-1 and TRBJ1-5; D perhaps matches TRBD1 (5 bases). This CDR3 spans 14 amino acids. The ends were cut back, 3 bases at V and 1 base at J, with 10 bases in the middle. CDR1 is DFQATT and CDR2 is SNEGSKA in the germline V gene (reference sequence). The CDR3 protein is CSASPGLSNQPQHF. The CDR3 DNA reads as TGCAGTGCTAGTCCAGGGCTGAGCAATCAGCCCCAGCATTTT.

The chain employs TRBV11-2 and TRBJ2-1, with 9 bases matching TRBD2. Germline V lookup: CDR1 SGHAT, CDR2 FQNNGV. V shed 1 base, J shed 6 bases, and the junction held 4 bases outside the gene matches. CDR3 length: 15 residues. In DNA, the CDR3 is TGTGCCAGCAGCTTAGGGACTAGCGAGGTCAATGAGCAGTTCTTC. Its translation is CASSLGTSEVNEQFF.

The gene calls are TRBV7-6 and TRBJ1-2, with D tentatively TRBD1 (5 bases). CDR3 size: 13 residues. Looked up from germline, CDR1 is SGHVS and CDR2 is FNYEAQ. V lost 5 bases and J 2 bases, leaving 9 bases between the germline ends. CDR3: CASSPEGNYGYTF. CDR3 DNA: TGTGCCAGCAGCCCAGAGGGGAACTATGGCTACACCTTC.

This clonotype occurred a few times. The rearrangement links TRBV6-1 to TRBJ1-1, with D uncertain. The CDR3 totals 12 residues. Per germline, CDR1 MNHNS and CDR2 SASEGT. V dropped 8 bases and J dropped 0 bases, with 7 bases sitting between them. CDR3 bases: TGTGCCAGCTGCGGGGTGAACACTGAAGCTTTCTTT. Its protein is CASCGVNTEAFF.

This chain uses TRBV9 with TRBJ1-1, with D possibly matching TRBD1 (5 bases). The germline gives CDR1 SGDLS, CDR2 YYNGEE. V was pared by 2 bases and J by 0 bases, with 11 bases between. CDR3 length: 15 amino acids. For the CDR3, the DNA is TGTGCCAGCAGCGTCCTGACAGTCCTGAACACTGAAGCTTTCTTT. It encodes CASSVLTVLNTEAFF.

There are a few counts of this clonotype. V usage is TRBV7-9 and J usage is TRBJ2-7, with D unclear. CDR1 is SEHNR and CDR2 is FQNEAQ in the germline V gene (reference sequence). The CDR3 runs 14 residues. Between the trimmed V and J ends, which lost 1 base and 1 base, there was a span of 8 bases. For the CDR3, the DNA is TGTGCCAGCAGCTTAGTTGACCTATCCTACGAGCAGTACTTC. This sequence encodes CASSLVDLSYEQYF. The whole variable domain, filled in from reference TRBV7-9 and TRBJ2-7, reads DTGVSQNPRHKITKRGQNVTFRCDPISEHNRLYWYRQTLGQGPEFLTYFQNEAQLEKSRLLSDRFSAERPKGSFSTLEIQRTEQGDSAMYLCASSLVDLSYEQYFGPGTRLTVT.

This clonotype was detected only a few times. The gene calls are TRBV20-1 and TRBJ2-3; 9 nucleotides match TRBD2. Germline values: CDR1 DFQATT, CDR2 SNEGSKA (reference sequence). The trim removed 5 bases at V and 2 bases at J, leaving 11 bases unmatched. The CDR3 sequence is 16 residues long. CDR3 in DNA: TGCAGTGCTCCCCCCCGGACTAGCGTATCCACAGATACGCAGTATTTT. It translates to CSAPPRTSVSTDTQYF.

This clonotype was detected only a few times. This chain connects TRBV7-9 to TRBJ2-3; D is unresolved. CDR1 and CDR2 from the germline V gene are SEHNR and FQNEAQ (reference sequence). This CDR3 spans 15 amino acids. V was shortened by 5 bases and J by 0 bases, with 12 bases between the two germline ends. CDR3 amino acids: CASSPYAESTDTQYF. In nucleotides, the CDR3 is TGTGCCAGCAGCCCATATGCCGAAAGCACAGATACGCAGTATTTT.

The chain links TRBV10-1 to TRBJ2-7; D remains unclear. Trimming left V 6 bases short and J 4 bases short, with 7 bases between. Germline-derived CDR1 and CDR2 are WNHNN and SYGVQD (reference sequence). The CDR3 is 11 amino acids. DNA for the CDR3: TGCGCCAGCAGCGACGGATACGAGCAGTACTTC. Translating it yields CASSDGYEQYF.

The V call is TRBV20-1, the J call TRBJ1-2; D not certain. Trimming stripped 4 bases from V and 4 bases from J, with 10 bases between. Germline CDR1 and CDR2: DFQATT and SNEGSKA (reference sequence). This CDR3 spans 12 amino acids. Here the CDR3 DNA reads TGCAGTGCTATGAGGCAGGTCTATGGCTACACCTTC. This gives the protein CSAMRQVYGYTF.

This clonotype was seen just once. The chain couples TRBV20-1 to TRBJ2-5; D not resolved. Germline V lookup: CDR1 DFQATT, CDR2 SNEGSKA (reference sequence). CDR3 length: 13 amino acids. The V gene lost 7 bases and the J gene lost 0 bases, with 12 bases spanning the gap. CDR3 protein: CSVTRPYQETQYF. The CDR3 DNA sequence: TGCAGTGTGACCAGGCCGTACCAAGAGACCCAGTACTTC.

The chain is built from TRBV10-3 and TRBJ1-5; no clear D. Between the trimmed V and J ends, which lost 3 bases and 1 base, there was a span of 10 bases. In germline, CDR1 is ENHRY, CDR2 SYGVKD. The CDR3 has 15 amino acids. This CDR3 reads CAISESLGSNQPQHF. The CDR3 DNA follows: TGTGCCATCAGTGAAAGTTTGGGCAGCAATCAGCCCCAGCATTTT.

The chain couples TRBV5-8 to TRBJ1-2, with 7 bases identical to TRBD1. Germline V gives CDR1 SGHTS, CDR2 YDEGEE. The trim removed 3 bases at V and 6 bases at J, leaving 5 bases unmatched. The length of the CDR3 is 13 residues. CDR3 DNA sequence: TGTGCCAGCAGCTCAGGGGGGAGCGATGGCTACACCTTC. Translation: CASSSGGSDGYTF.

The gene calls are TRBV5-1 and TRBJ2-5; 7 nucleotides align to TRBD2. J was trimmed by 0 bases and V by 4 bases; bases with no gene match: 9. Germline lookup yields CDR1 SGHRS and CDR2 YFSETQ. This CDR3 contains 16 residues. CDR3 nucleotides: TGCGCCAGCAGCCCTTCTCTGGGGGGGTACCAAGAGACCCAGTACTTC. Its translation is CASSPSLGGYQETQYF.

This clonotype was seen only a few times. This rearrangement joins TRBV2 to TRBJ1-1; D might be TRBD1 (5 bases). V lost 7 bases to trimming and J lost 4 bases, with 10 bases between them. The CDR3 covers 12 residues. Germline V CDR1 and CDR2: SNHLY, FYNNEI. The CDR3 DNA follows: TGTGCCAGCATAGGGAGGGGCACTGAAGCTTTCTTT. Its protein is CASIGRGTEAFF.

The rearrangement uses TRBV11-2 and TRBJ1-2; D perhaps matches TRBD1 (5 bases). This CDR3 is built from 13 residues. Trimming removed 5 bases from V and 8 bases from J, with 15 bases in between. Germline V CDR1 and CDR2: SGHAT, FQNNGV. CDR3 coding DNA: TGTGCCAGCAGCCCAACGGGGGAGTGGGGCTACACCTTC. Translation gives CASSPTGEWGYTF.

This clonotype was counted between two and nine times. The rearrangement links TRBV12-3 or TRBV12-4 to TRBJ1-5, with D uncertain. V was clipped by 1 base and J by 6 bases, with 4 bases between them. CDR3 size: 12 residues. The CDR3 sequence is CASSLGSQPQHF. The CDR3 DNA sequence: TGTGCCAGCAGTTTAGGAAGTCAGCCCCAGCATTTT.

This chain links TRBV25-1 with TRBJ1-3, with no clear D. The CDR3 covers 13 residues. Germline V gives CDR1 MGHDK, CDR2 SYGVNS. The V and J ends lost 4 bases and 8 bases respectively, with 12 bases between them. The CDR3 here is CASSGRERDTIYF. Here the CDR3 DNA reads TGTGCCAGCAGTGGAAGGGAGAGAGACACCATATATTTT.

This chain connects TRBV6-1 to TRBJ2-2, with D perhaps TRBD1 (6 bases). The CDR3 extends over 15 amino acids. Trimming removed 8 bases from V and 5 bases from J, with 18 bases in between. CDR1 and CDR2 from the germline V gene are MNHNS and SASEGT. CDR3 protein: CASLGDIFRTGELFF. The CDR3 DNA follows: TGTGCCAGCCTGGGGGACATTTTCAGGACCGGGGAGCTGTTTTTT.

This clonotype came up once. CDR3 in amino acids: CASSQDRGFGYTF. DNA of the CDR3: TGTGCCAGCAGCCAAGATCGGGGGTTCGGCTACACCTTC. The chain couples TRBV14 to TRBJ1-2; tentative D call: TRBD1 (5 bases). This CDR3 contains 13 residues. Per the germline V gene, CDR1 is SGHDN and CDR2 is FVKESK. Trimming removed 0 bases from V and 8 bases from J, with 10 bases in between.